These T cell receptor beta chains were read from a single sample in a study of blood T cell repertoires in COVID-19. Here immunoSEQ multiplex PCR was the method, and the copy in TCRdb shows in-frame clones only, minus some. This sample has just over 250,000 clones, with 80% to 90% found just once. The sequenced sample was peripheral blood. The receptors come from a woman aged 45 to 65 with acute or convalescent COVID-19. The CDR3 runs from the conserved cysteine through the conserved F or W. A D gene is named only where the DNA matches it firmly. Size is stated for part of the rows, as once, few or many counts, or as a class when the clone is expanded.

NA	NA	TRBV6-5	TRBJ2-7	TGTGCCAGCAGTACCTGGACAGACATTACCTACGAGCAGTACTTC	CASSTWTDITYEQYF
NA	TRBD1	TRBV19	TRBJ2-1	TGTGCCAGTAGTCCACCGGGACAGAGGCCCAATGAGCAGTTCTTC	CASSPPGQRPNEQFF
NA	NA	TRBV5-1	TRBJ2-3	TGCGCCAGCAGCACAGCAAGCACAGATACGCAGTATTTT	CASSTASTDTQYF
NA	NA	TRBV5-1	TRBJ2-6	TGCGCCAGCAGCTACGCCAGGGGCCCTGGGGCCAACGTCCTGACTTTC	CASSYARGPGANVLTF
NA	NA	TRBV28	TRBJ1-1	TGTGCCAGCAGTTTAGGGAGTGCTGAAGCTTTCTTT	CASSLGSAEAFF
few	NA	TRBV5-1	TRBJ1-5	TGCGCCAGCAGCTCAGACAGTTCCCCTAATCAGCCCCAGCATTTT	CASSSDSSPNQPQHF
NA	TRBD1	TRBV5-4	TRBJ1-1	TGTGCCAGCAGCGGACGGGACAGGGAAGAAGCTTTCTTT	CASSGRDREEAFF
NA	TRBD1	TRBV19	TRBJ2-5	TGTGCCAGTAGTCGGTCGACAGGGGAAGAGACCCAGTACTTC	CASSRSTGEETQYF
NA	NA	TRBV28	TRBJ2-7	TGTGCCAGCAGTAGTGACATGGAAGCCTACGAGCAGTACTTC	CASSSDMEAYEQYF
NA	NA	TRBV9	TRBJ1-2	TGTGCCAGCAGCGTAGCCCAGGGGACGTATGGCTACACCTTC	CASSVAQGTYGYTF
NA	TRBD2	TRBV2	TRBJ2-2	TGTGCCAGCAGTGGGACTAGCGAGAACACCGGGGAGCTGTTTTTT	CASSGTSENTGELFF
once	TRBD1	TRBV5-5	TRBJ1-6	TGTGCCAGCAGCCGGACAGGAGATTCCTATAATTCACCCCTCCACTTT	CASSRTGDSYNSPLHF
once	NA	TRBV29-1	TRBJ1-4	TGCAGCGTTCGTCCAACTAATGAAAAACTGTTTTTT	CSVRPTNEKLFF
NA	TRBD2	TRBV6-5	TRBJ2-2	TGTGCTGGGGCTAGCGGGAACACCGGGGAGCTGTTTTTT	CAGASGNTGELFF
NA	NA	TRBV28	TRBJ1-5	TGTGCCAGCAGTTGGACCAGCGGTCAGCCCCAGCATTTT	CASSWTSGQPQHF
NA	NA	TRBV2	TRBJ1-3	TGTGCCAGCAGCCCCAGGGGCTCTGGAAACACCATATATTTT	CASSPRGSGNTIYF
NA	TRBD1	TRBV4-3	TRBJ1-1	TGCGCCAGCAGCCAACAGGGGGCCCTGAACACTGAAGCTTTCTTT	CASSQQGALNTEAFF